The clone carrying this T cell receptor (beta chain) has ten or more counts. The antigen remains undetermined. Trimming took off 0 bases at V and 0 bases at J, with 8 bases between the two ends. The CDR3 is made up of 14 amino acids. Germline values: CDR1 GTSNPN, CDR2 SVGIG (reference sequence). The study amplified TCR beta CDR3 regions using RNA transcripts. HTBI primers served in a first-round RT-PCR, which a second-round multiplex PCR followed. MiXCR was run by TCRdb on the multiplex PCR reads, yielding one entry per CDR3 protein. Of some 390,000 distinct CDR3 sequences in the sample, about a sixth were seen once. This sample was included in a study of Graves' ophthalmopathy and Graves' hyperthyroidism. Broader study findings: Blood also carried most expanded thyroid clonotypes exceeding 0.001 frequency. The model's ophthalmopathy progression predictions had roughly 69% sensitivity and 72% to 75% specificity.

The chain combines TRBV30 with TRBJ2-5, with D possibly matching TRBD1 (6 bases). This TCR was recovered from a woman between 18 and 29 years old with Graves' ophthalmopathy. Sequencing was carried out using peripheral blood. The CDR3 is CAWSVQGYQETQYF. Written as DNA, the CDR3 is TGTGCCTGGAGTGTACAGGGATACCAAGAGACCCAGTACTTC.